The rows below give T cell receptor beta chains drawn from one sample of a study of T cell responses to AZD1222 COVID-19 vaccine. Some clones are missing from TCRdb's copy, which holds only in-frame ones; the method was immunoSEQ multiplex PCR. The sample carries some 120,000 clones, over 75% recorded once. Sequenced material: peripheral blood, taken on day 0 of AZD1222 vaccination. The receptors shown here come from an adult in good health. CDR3s include the opening cysteine and the closing phenylalanine or tryptophan. The D gene is left open where the match is weak. Clone size is not always given. Where it is, it says once, few, many or a class for expanded clones.

TRBJ2-2 NA NA TRBV28 CASRAPTEPMGELFF TGTGCCAGCAGGGCCCCGACAGAGCCGATGGGGGAGCTGTTTTTT
TRBJ2-7 TRBD2 NA TRBV7-8 CASSWGLGYEQYF TGTGCCAGCAGCTGGGGACTAGGCTACGAGCAGTACTTC
TRBJ2-4 TRBD1 once TRBV6-4 CASRGQGVAKNIQYF TGTGCCAGCAGGGGACAGGGGGTAGCCAAAAACATTCAGTACTTC
TRBJ1-2 TRBD1 NA TRBV5-6 CASRFGTGDYGYTF TGTGCCAGCAGATTCGGGACAGGGGATTATGGCTACACCTTC
TRBJ1-2 NA NA TRBV2 CASRVTGLLGYTF TGTGCCAGCAGAGTAACAGGGTTACTTGGCTACACCTTC
TRBJ2-3 TRBD2 NA TRBV7-6 CASSLGTSGGPSTDTQYF TGTGCCAGCAGCTTAGGAACTAGCGGGGGTCCTAGCACAGATACGCAGTATTTT
TRBJ1-4 TRBD1 NA TRBV11-3 CASSPGQGATNEKLFF TGTGCCAGCAGCCCTGGACAGGGGGCAACTAATGAAAAACTGTTTTTT
TRBJ1-6 TRBD1 NA TRBV5-6 CASRDTGASPLHF TGTGCCAGCAGAGACACAGGGGCTTCACCCCTCCACTTT
TRBJ1-5 NA once TRBV7-9 CASSLDGFNQPQHF TGTGCCAGCAGCTTAGATGGCTTCAATCAGCCCCAGCATTTT
TRBJ2-7 NA NA TRBV5-8 CASSMGPSYEQYF TGTGCCAGCAGCATGGGGCCCTCCTACGAGCAGTACTTC
TRBJ1-4 NA NA TRBV7-8 CASRVGGTNEKLFF TGTGCCAGCAGGGTTGGGGGTACTAATGAAAAACTGTTTTTT
TRBJ1-2 TRBD1 NA TRBV4-1 CASSQGLGRGLTVYGYTF TGCGCCAGCAGCCAGGGGTTGGGCAGGGGGTTAACTGTCTATGGCTACACCTTC
TRBJ2-5 NA NA TRBV7-2 CASRINRRRETQYF TGTGCCAGCAGGATAAACAGGAGGCGGGAGACCCAGTACTTC
TRBJ1-2 NA NA TRBV24-1 CATRTGSNYGYTF TGTGCCACTAGGACGGGGAGTAACTATGGCTACACCTTC
TRBJ1-5 TRBD1 NA TRBV7-8 CASSFRPGQVFNQPQHF TGTGCCAGCAGCTTTAGGCCGGGACAGGTGTTCAATCAGCCCCAGCATTTT
TRBJ1-1 NA NA TRBV5-1 CASSLEQIGGTEAFF TGCGCCAGCAGCTTGGAACAGATCGGAGGCACTGAAGCTTTCTTT
TRBJ2-1 TRBD2 NA TRBV7-2 CASNFGTSGSRGTYNEQFF TGTGCCAGCAACTTTGGGACTAGCGGGAGCCGGGGGACCTACAATGAGCAGTTCTTC